Listed below are T cell receptor beta chains from one sample, sequenced in a study of graft-versus-host responses after intestinal transplantation. Their antigen targets remain unknown. The assay was immunoSEQ multiplex PCR, and TCRdb's table has in-frame clones only and misses some. The sample has 95,000 to 130,000 clones; 90% are singletons. The specimen comprised unstimulated CD4+ T cells sorted from spleen or lymph node cells, sampled before intestinal transplant. The receptors shown here come from a human donor who received an intestinal transplant. Both conserved end residues are part of each CDR3. The D gene is left open where the match is weak. Clone size is shown for a subset of rows, as once, few, many or a class of expanded clone.

V	size	J	D	DNA	CDR3
TRBV5-4	.	TRBJ1-1	TRBD1	TGTGCCAGCAGCTTGGGGGACAGGGCTCTTGAAGCTTTCTTT	CASSLGDRALEAFF
TRBV28	.	TRBJ2-2	TRBD1	TGTGCCAGCACCACAGCCGGGACAGCCTTCACCGGGGAGCTGTTTTTT	CASTTAGTAFTGELFF
TRBV9	.	TRBJ1-3	.	TGTGCCAGCAGCACCCAACCCAGGGTCACTGGAAACACCATATATTTT	CASSTQPRVTGNTIYF
TRBV5-1	.	TRBJ1-1	.	TGCGCCAGCAGCTTTCGACAGGCCACTGAAGCTTTCTTT	CASSFRQATEAFF
TRBV6-5	.	TRBJ1-2	.	TGTGCCAGCAGTTACTCGAATGGTGGGGGCTGGGGCTACACCTTC	CASSYSNGGGWGYTF
TRBV28	.	TRBJ1-5	.	TGTGCCAGCAGTTTCCAACCCGGAGGCAATCAGCCCCAGCATTTT	CASSFQPGGNQPQHF
TRBV30	.	TRBJ1-2	TRBD1	TGTGCCTGGTCCCGACAGGGAGGTGCCCCTAACTATGGCTACACCTTC	CAWSRQGGAPNYGYTF
TRBV11-2	.	TRBJ2-5	.	TGTGCCAGCAGCACGGGGGAGACCCAGTACTTC	CASSTGETQYF
TRBV28	.	TRBJ2-2	TRBD2	TGTGCCAGCAGTTTCCTAGAGATAGCGGGAATTACCGGGGAGCTGTTTTTT	CASSFLEIAGITGELFF
TRBV18	.	TRBJ2-7	.	TGTGCCAGCTCGCAAGGGGTTGGACTAAGTACCGAGCAGTACTTC	CASSQGVGLSTEQYF
TRBV4-1	.	TRBJ2-7	.	TGCGCCAGCAGCCCCAACTTGGGGCCTTTAAACTACGAGCAGTACTTC	CASSPNLGPLNYEQYF
TRBV30	few	TRBJ1-5	TRBD1	TGTGCCTGGAGTGTTAAAGGGACAGGGAATCAGCCCCAGCATTTT	CAWSVKGTGNQPQHF
TRBV21-1	.	TRBJ2-7	.	TGTGCCAGCAGCTCTCGACAGGGGATCTACGAGCAGTACTTC	CASSSRQGIYEQYF
TRBV30	.	TRBJ1-1	.	TGTGCCTGGGCCTTCATACAGAACACTGAAGCTTTCTTT	CAWAFIQNTEAFF
TRBV30	.	TRBJ1-2	.	TGTGCCTGGAGTGTCGCGGTCAGGGCGAATGGCTACACCTTC	CAWSVAVRANGYTF
TRBV4-1	.	TRBJ2-7	TRBD2	TGCGCCAGCAGCCGGGGACTAGCGGCCTCCTACGAGCAGTACTTC	CASSRGLAASYEQYF
TRBV7-9	.	TRBJ2-1	.	TGTGCCAGCAGCTTAGGGGGGACAAAGAGCTCCTACAATGAGCAGTTCTTC	CASSLGGTKSSYNEQFF
TRBV6-5	once	TRBJ2-1	.	TGTGCCAGCAGTTACGGAAGGGGTATCGACGTCAATGAGCAGTTCTTC	CASSYGRGIDVNEQFF
TRBV30	.	TRBJ2-7	.	TGTGCCTGGAGTGACAACTCCTACGAGCAGTACTTC	CAWSDNSYEQYF
TRBV9	once	TRBJ1-1	TRBD1	TGTGCCAGCAGCGTAGAAGGGGGCGGACTATTACCCACTGAAGCTTTCTTT	CASSVEGGGLLPTEAFF